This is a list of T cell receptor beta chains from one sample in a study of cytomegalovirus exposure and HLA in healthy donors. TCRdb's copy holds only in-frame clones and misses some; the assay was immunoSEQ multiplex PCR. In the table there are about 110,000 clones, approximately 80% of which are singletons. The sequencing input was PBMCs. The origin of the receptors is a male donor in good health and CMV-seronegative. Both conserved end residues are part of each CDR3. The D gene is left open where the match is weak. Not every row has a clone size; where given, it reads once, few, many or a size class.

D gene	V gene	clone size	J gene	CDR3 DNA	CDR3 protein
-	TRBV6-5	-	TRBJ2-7	TGCGCCAGCAGACTCGACAGGAGCTCCTACGAGCAGTACTTC	CASRLDRSSYEQYF
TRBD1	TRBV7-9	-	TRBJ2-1	TGTGCCAGCAGAGCGTACAGGGGGCGTTCGGATGAGCAGTTCTTC	CASRAYRGRSDEQFF
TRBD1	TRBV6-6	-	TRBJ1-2	TGTGCCAGCAGTCGACCCGAGGGGGCTGGCTATGGCTACACCTTC	CASSRPEGAGYGYTF
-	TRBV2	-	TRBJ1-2	TGTGCCAGCAGTGAGTGGCAGGGGAGCAACTATGGCTACACCTTC	CASSEWQGSNYGYTF
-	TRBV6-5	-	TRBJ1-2	TGTGCCAGCAGTTACCTAGGTTCGGATGGAGGCTATGGCTACACCTTC	CASSYLGSDGGYGYTF
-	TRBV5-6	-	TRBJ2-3	TGTGCCAGCAGCTTGTATGCTCGGAGCACAGATACGCAGTATTTT	CASSLYARSTDTQYF
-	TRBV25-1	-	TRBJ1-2	TGTGCCAGCAGTGATGAGGGATTCCGTGGCTACACCTTC	CASSDEGFRGYTF
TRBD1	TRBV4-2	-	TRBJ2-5	TGTGCCAGCAGCCAAGAAACAGGGGGGGAGACCCAGTACTTC	CASSQETGGETQYF
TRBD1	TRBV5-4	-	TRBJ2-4	TGTGCCAGCAGCCCCGGGGGGACAGGGCTAGCCAAAAACATTCAGTACTTC	CASSPGGTGLAKNIQYF
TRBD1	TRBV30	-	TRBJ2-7	TGTGCCTGGGACAGGGGGCGCGACGAGCAGTACTTC	CAWDRGRDEQYF
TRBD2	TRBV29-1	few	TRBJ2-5	TGCAGCACGCGGACTAGCGGGAGTGTGAAGACCCAGTACTTC	CSTRTSGSVKTQYF
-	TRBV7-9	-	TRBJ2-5	TGTGCCAGCAGCCCGCGACTGATGTCAGAGACCCAGTACTTC	CASSPRLMSETQYF
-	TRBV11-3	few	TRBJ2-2	TGTGCCAGCAGCTTAGGGGGGCTAGACACCGGGGAGCTGTTTTTT	CASSLGGLDTGELFF
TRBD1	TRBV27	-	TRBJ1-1	TGTGCCAGCAACCCGGACAGGGGGGACACTGAAGCTTTCTTT	CASNPDRGDTEAFF
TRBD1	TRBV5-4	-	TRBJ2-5	TGTGCCAGCAGCTTGGGGGGACAGAAGCAAGAGACCCAGTACTTC	CASSLGGQKQETQYF
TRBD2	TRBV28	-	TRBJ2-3	TGTGCCAGCACTGGGGGGGGCGGGAGGGCTAGCACAGATACGCAGTATTTT	CASTGGGGRASTDTQYF
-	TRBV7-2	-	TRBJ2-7	TGTGCCAGCAGCTTCCGCGAGGGCTACGAGCAGTACTTC	CASSFREGYEQYF
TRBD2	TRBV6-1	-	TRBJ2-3	TGTGCCAGCAGTGAATGGAGCGGGAGAACAGATACGCAGTATTTT	CASSEWSGRTDTQYF
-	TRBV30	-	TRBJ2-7	TGTGCCTGGAGTGTACGAACAGGCTCCGAGCAGTACTTC	CAWSVRTGSEQYF
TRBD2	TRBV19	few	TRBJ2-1	TGTGCCAGTAGTATGCTCGGGACTAGCCTCTACAATGAGCAGTTCTTC	CASSMLGTSLYNEQFF
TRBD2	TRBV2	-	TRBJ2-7	TGTGCCACCACAAGAGCGGGAAACTCCTACGAGCAGTACTTC	CATTRAGNSYEQYF
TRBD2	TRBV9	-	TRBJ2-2	TGTGCCAGCAGCGTTACTAGCGGTCAAGGGACCGGGGAGCTGTTTTTT	CASSVTSGQGTGELFF
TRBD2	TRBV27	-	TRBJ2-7	TGTGCCAGCAGTTTACGGGAGGGCCGCTACGAGCAGTACTTC	CASSLREGRYEQYF
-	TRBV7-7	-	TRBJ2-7	TGTGCCAGCAGCTTAGATGGTAGCCGCGAGCAGTACTTC	CASSLDGSREQYF
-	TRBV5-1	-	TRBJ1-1	TGCGCCAGCAGCCCCCTGCCACAGGGACGGGCTTTCTTT	CASSPLPQGRAFF
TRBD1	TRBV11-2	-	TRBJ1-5	TGTGCCAGCAGCTCCGATGGGACAGGGAGCAATCAGCCCCAGCATTTT	CASSSDGTGSNQPQHF
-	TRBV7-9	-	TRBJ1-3	TGTGCCAGCAGTTTTCACTCCCCCCAAGGGGGCTCTGGAAACACCATATATTTT	CASSFHSPQGGSGNTIYF
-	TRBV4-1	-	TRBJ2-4	TGCGCCAGCAGCCAAGAACAGGGCCACATTCAGTACTTC	CASSQEQGHIQYF
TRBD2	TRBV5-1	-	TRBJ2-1	TGCGCCAGCAGCTTATTCGGCGCTAGCGGGGATAACAATGAGCAGTTCTTC	CASSLFGASGDNNEQFF
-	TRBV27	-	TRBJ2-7	TGTGCCAGCAGTTTTCGGGGGATAAGCTCCTACGAGCAGTACTTC	CASSFRGISSYEQYF
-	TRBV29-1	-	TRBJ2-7	TGCAGCGTTGAAACCAGGAGGGATTACGAGCAGTACTTC	CSVETRRDYEQYF
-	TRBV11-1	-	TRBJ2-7	TGTGCCAGCAGCTTAGAAGGGAGAGTCTCCTACGAGCAGTACTTC	CASSLEGRVSYEQYF
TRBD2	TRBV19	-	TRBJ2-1	TGTGCCAGTAGTCCCCACACACTAGCGGGCTACAATGAGCAGTTCTTC	CASSPHTLAGYNEQFF
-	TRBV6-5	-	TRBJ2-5	TGTGCCAGCAGTTACGTACAGGGTATAGAGACCCAGTACTTC	CASSYVQGIETQYF
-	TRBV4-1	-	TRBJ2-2	TGCGCCAGCAGCCAAGGGGGCGCAGCCGGGGAGCTGTTTTTT	CASSQGGAAGELFF
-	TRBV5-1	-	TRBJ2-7	TGCGCCAGCAGCTCCTTAGACAGCTCCTACGAGCAGTACTTC	CASSSLDSSYEQYF
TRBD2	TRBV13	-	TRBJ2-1	TGTGCCAGCAGCTTACTACCTGGGGCTAGCGGGAGCGATTTGGATGAGCAGTTCTTC	CASSLLPGASGSDLDEQFF
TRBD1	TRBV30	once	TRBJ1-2	TGTGCCTGGAGTACGGGACAGGGGAACTATGGCTACACCTTC	CAWSTGQGNYGYTF
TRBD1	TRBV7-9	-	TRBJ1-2	TGTGCCAGCAGTGCTGGGACAGGCAAGAACTATGGCTACACCTTC	CASSAGTGKNYGYTF
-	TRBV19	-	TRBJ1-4	TGTGCCAGTAGTATTTGGCAGGGCGCGCGAGAAAAACTGTTTTTT	CASSIWQGAREKLFF
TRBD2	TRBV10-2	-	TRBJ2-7	TGCGCCACCCGCGCTAGCGGGACGACAAAAAGCTCCTACGAGCAGTACTTC	CATRASGTTKSSYEQYF